These 5 T cell receptor beta chains originate from one sample sequenced in a study of T-cell memory formation after mild COVID-19. TCRdb called the 5' RACE reads again in MiXCR, with one record for every CDR3 protein. This sample has about 470,000 distinct CDR3 sequences, with 15% to 20% found just once. The specimen was PBMCs or a T cell subset sorted from them (not recorded which). Receptors originate from an adult woman who had mild COVID-19 (a few samples of this study predate the infection). Cell type and time point are not known.

Only a few counts were recorded for this clonotype. The J gene is TRBJ2-2, the V gene TRBV7-9, with D tentatively TRBD2 (6 bases). This CDR3 is 17 amino acids long. V lost 1 base, J lost 1 base, and 13 bases lay in between. Per germline, CDR1 SEHNR and CDR2 FQNEAQ (reference sequence). CDR3 protein: CASSLEALARNTGELFF. DNA of the CDR3: TGTGCCAGCAGCTTAGAGGCGCTAGCGAGGAACACCGGGGAGCTGTTTTTT.

V gene TRBV18 combines with J gene TRBJ2-3; tentatively, D is TRBD1 or TRBD2 (5 bases each). The germline V and J ends were trimmed by 3 bases and 6 bases, with 13 bases remaining between them. Germline V lookup: CDR1 KGHSH, CDR2 LQKENI. This CDR3 is built from 14 residues. CDR3 loop: CASSPNLGEDTQYF. The CDR3 bases are TGTGCCAGCTCACCTAACCTGGGGGAGGATACGCAGTATTTT.

This chain links TRBV7-6 with TRBJ2-5; D unresolved. CDR1 and CDR2 from the germline V gene are SGHVS and FNYEAQ. Trimming cost V 5 bases and J 3 bases, with 10 bases left between them. The CDR3 has 13 residues. CDR3 DNA sequence: TGTGCCAGCAGCCGACACCAGGAAGAGACCCAGTACTTC. Protein: CASSRHQEETQYF.

This chain uses TRBV7-9 with TRBJ2-1; TRBD2 might be the D (5 bases). The CDR3 consists of 16 residues. V lost 2 bases and J 3 bases, leaving 14 bases between the germline ends. CDR1 and CDR2 from the germline V gene are SEHNR and FQNEAQ (reference sequence). CDR3 nucleotide sequence: TGTGCCAGCAGCTTACCTCAGACCGGGGTCTACAATGAGCAGTTCTTC. This codes for CASSLPQTGVYNEQFF.

This clonotype has a count of ten or more. The rearrangement joins TRBV12-3 or TRBV12-4 to TRBJ1-3; D is unclear. CDR3 size: 13 residues. Trimming stripped 5 bases from V and 0 bases from J, with 5 bases between. In nucleotides, the CDR3 is TGTGCCAGCAGTGAAAACTCTGGAAACACCATATATTTT. Protein sequence: CASSENSGNTIYF.